This T cell receptor beta chain derives from a study of blood T cell repertoires in COVID-19. In the study overall: There were acute and convalescent COVID-19 samples, and they came from the United States, Italy and Spain. Sources were T cells, B-cell-depleted T cells, or PBMCs; the material itself was cDNA or gDNA.

Authors' analysis steps: How many nucleated cells were present was estimated from reference gene primer amplification. Clones were read by immunoSEQ multiplex PCR, and TCRdb kept only the in-frame ones, dropping some. V and J calls and clone size come straight from that table; D and trimming were deduced from the DNA. The sample consists of some 280,000 clones, 75% to 90% of them appearing once. This CDR3 is built from 19 residues. In germline, CDR1 is LNHDA, CDR2 SQIVND (reference sequence). Trimming cost V 6 bases and J 0 bases; bases outside gene matches: 14. The V and J genes are TRBV19 and TRBJ2-4; the match to TRBD1 covers 10 bases. This receptor was identified in a woman younger than 45 with active or convalescent COVID-19. The sequenced material came from peripheral blood. The CDR3 protein is CASSTGTGALTIAKNIQYF. DNA for the CDR3: TGTGCCAGTAGCACCGGGACAGGGGCTCTTACCATAGCCAAAAACATTCAGTACTTC.